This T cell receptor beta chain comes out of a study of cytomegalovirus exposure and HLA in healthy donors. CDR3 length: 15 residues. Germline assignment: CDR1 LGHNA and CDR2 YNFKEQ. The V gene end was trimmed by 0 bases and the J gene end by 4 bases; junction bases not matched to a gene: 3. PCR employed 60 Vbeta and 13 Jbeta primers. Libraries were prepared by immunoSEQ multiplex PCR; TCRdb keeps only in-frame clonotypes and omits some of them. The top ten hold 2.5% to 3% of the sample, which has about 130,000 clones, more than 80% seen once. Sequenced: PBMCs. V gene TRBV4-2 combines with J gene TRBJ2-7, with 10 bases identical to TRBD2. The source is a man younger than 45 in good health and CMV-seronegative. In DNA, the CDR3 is TGTGCCAGCAGCCAAGAAACTAGCGGGAATTACGAGCAGTACTTC. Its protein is CASSQETSGNYEQYF.